The entry that follows covers one T cell receptor (beta chain) sequence. The table came from immunoSEQ multiplex PCR; TCRdb's copy has only in-frame clones and leaves some out. The repertoire holds roughly 280,000 clones, with approximately 83% as singletons. This specimen comes from a study of blood T cell repertoires in COVID-19. CDR1 DFQATT and CDR2 SNEGSKA come from the germline V gene (reference sequence). The CDR3 runs to 10 residues. The V segment lost 3 bases and the J segment 13 bases; nucleotides outside the gene matches: 3. The receptor comes from a woman in her sixties or seventies with acute or convalescent COVID-19. Material for sequencing was peripheral blood. The chain combines TRBV20-1 with TRBJ1-1; 9 positions agree with TRBD1. The CDR3 coding sequence is TGCAGTGCTAGGGGACAGGGAGGTTTCTTT. Its translation is CSARGQGGFF.